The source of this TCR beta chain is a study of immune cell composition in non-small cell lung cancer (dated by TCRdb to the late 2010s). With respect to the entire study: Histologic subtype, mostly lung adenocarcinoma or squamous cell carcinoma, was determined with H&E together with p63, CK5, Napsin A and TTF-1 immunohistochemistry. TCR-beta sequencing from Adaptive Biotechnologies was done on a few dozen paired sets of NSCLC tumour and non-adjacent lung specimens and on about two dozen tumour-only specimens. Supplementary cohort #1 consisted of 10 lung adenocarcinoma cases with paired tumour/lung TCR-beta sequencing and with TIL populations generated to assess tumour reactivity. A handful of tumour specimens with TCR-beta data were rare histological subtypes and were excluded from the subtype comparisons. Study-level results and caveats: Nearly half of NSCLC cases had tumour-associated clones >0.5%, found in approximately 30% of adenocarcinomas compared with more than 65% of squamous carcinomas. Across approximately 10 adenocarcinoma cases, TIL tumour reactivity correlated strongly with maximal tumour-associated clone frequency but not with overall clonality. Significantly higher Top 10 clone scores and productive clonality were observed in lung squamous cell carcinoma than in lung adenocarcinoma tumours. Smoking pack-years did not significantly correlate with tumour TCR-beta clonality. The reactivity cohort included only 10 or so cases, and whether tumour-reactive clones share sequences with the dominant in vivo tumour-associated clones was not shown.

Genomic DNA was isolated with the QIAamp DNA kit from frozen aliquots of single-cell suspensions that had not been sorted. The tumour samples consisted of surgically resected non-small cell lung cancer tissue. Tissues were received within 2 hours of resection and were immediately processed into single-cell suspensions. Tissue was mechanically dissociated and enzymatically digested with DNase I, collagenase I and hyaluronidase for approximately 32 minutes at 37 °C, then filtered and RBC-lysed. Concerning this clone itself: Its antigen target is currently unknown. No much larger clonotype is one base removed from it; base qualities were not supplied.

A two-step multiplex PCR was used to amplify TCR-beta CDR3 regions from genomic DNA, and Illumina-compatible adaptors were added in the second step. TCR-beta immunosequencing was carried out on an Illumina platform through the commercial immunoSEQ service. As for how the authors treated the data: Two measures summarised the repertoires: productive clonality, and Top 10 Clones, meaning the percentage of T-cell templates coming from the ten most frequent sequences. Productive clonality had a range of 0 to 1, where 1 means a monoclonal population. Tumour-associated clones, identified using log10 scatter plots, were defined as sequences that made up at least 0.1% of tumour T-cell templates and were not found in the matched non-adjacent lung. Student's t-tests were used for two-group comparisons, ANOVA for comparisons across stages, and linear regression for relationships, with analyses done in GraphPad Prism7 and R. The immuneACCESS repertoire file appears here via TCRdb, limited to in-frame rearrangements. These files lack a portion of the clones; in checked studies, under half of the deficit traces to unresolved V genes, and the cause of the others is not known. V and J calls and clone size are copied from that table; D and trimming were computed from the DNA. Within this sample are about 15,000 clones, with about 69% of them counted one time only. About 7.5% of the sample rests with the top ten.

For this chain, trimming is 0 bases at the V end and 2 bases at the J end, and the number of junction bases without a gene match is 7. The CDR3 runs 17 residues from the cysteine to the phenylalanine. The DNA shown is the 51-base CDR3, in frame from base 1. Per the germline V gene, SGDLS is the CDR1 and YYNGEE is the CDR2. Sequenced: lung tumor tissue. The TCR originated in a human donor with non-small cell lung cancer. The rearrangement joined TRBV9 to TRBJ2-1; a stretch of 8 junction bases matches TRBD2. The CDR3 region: CASSVGGTSGAYNEQFF. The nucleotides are TGTGCCAGCAGCGTAGGGGGAACTAGCGGCGCCTACAATGAGCAGTTCTTC.